The rows below give T cell receptor beta chains drawn from one sample of a study of radiotherapy plus CTLA-4 blockade in lung cancer. Sequencing was performed with immunoSEQ multiplex PCR; in TCRdb, only in-frame clones are kept and a portion is missing. Among tens of thousands of clones listed, roughly 80% were seen once. Sequencing was performed on peripheral blood, taken from a patient treated with radiotherapy plus ipilimumab. Receptor source: a human donor with non-small cell lung cancer who had a complete response to radiotherapy plus ipilimumab. Both conserved end residues are part of each CDR3. The D gene is left open where the match is weak. Not every row has a clone size; where given, it reads once, few, many or a size class.

d_gene	abundance	v_gene	len	j_gene	CDR3nt	CDR3aa
.	.	TRBV6-5	13	TRBJ1-2	TGTGCCAGCAGTTACGGGGGATCGTATGGCTACACCTTC	CASSYGGSYGYTF
TRBD1	few	TRBV4-1	15	TRBJ1-1	TGCGCCAGCAGCCCGAGCCGGGACAGGTCATCTGAAGCTTTCTTT	CASSPSRDRSSEAFF
.	few	TRBV6-6	12	TRBJ1-2	TGTGCCAGCAGTTACCCGCAGTATGGCTACACCTTC	CASSYPQYGYTF
.	.	TRBV4-3	17	TRBJ1-6	TGCGCCAGCAGCCAAGAGGGGCAACTCTCCTATAATTCACCCCTCCACTTT	CASSQEGQLSYNSPLHF
TRBD2	.	TRBV2	15	TRBJ2-7	TGTGCCAGCAAGGGGTTGAGCGGGGGACCCTACGAGCAGTACTTC	CASKGLSGGPYEQYF
.	once	TRBV27	14	TRBJ1-1	TGTGCCAGCAGTGGGCGGAGCATGAACACTGAAGCTTTCTTT	CASSGRSMNTEAFF
.	once	TRBV28	15	TRBJ1-5	TGTGCCAGCAGTTTGACGACCCTTGGAAATCAGCCCCAGCATTTT	CASSLTTLGNQPQHF
.	.	TRBV7-2	14	TRBJ2-5	TGTGCCAGCAGCTTAGCCAGGGACCCTGAGACCCAGTACTTC	CASSLARDPETQYF
.	.	TRBV12-5	14	TRBJ2-5	TGTGCTAGTGGTTTCACAGGGATTCGGGAGACCCAGTACTTC	CASGFTGIRETQYF
TRBD1	.	TRBV18	14	TRBJ1-5	TGTGCCAGCTCACCTAGGACAGGGAACCAGCCCCAGCATTTT	CASSPRTGNQPQHF
.	.	TRBV29-1	13	TRBJ1-2	TGCAGCGTTGCCGCGAGGGCGAACTATGGCTACACCTTC	CSVAARANYGYTF
TRBD1	.	TRBV4-1	15	TRBJ1-5	TGCGCCAGCAGCCTTGGACAGGCCTCCAATCAGCCCCAGCATTTT	CASSLGQASNQPQHF
.	.	TRBV27	13	TRBJ1-1	TGTGCCAGCAGTTTTCAGGACAACACTGAAGCTTTCTTT	CASSFQDNTEAFF
.	.	TRBV18	13	TRBJ1-1	TGTGCCAGCTCACCAAAGGTAGGCACTGAAGCTTTCTTT	CASSPKVGTEAFF
.	.	TRBV11-3	14	TRBJ2-1	TGTGCCAGCAGCTTAGAGGGGGGCGGCAATGAGCAGTTCTTC	CASSLEGGGNEQFF
.	.	TRBV5-4	14	TRBJ2-1	TGTGCCAGCAGCCCCGTCCCAACTCGCAATGAGCAGTTCTTC	CASSPVPTRNEQFF
.	.	TRBV9	15	TRBJ1-6	TGTGCCAGCAGCGTAGATCCGGCTAATAATTCACCCCTCCACTTT	CASSVDPANNSPLHF
.	.	TRBV7-2	17	TRBJ1-5	TGTGCCAGCAGCTTAGCATCCGGGGATTATAGCAATCAGCCCCAGCATTTT	CASSLASGDYSNQPQHF
TRBD1	.	TRBV19	17	TRBJ2-3	TGTGCCAGTAGTATAGGGACAGGTACACCCTGGGCAGATACGCAGTATTTT	CASSIGTGTPWADTQYF
TRBD1	.	TRBV5-1	12	TRBJ1-2	TGCGCCAGCAGCAACCAGGGGGAAGGCTACACCTTC	CASSNQGEGYTF
.	.	TRBV15	13	TRBJ1-5	TGTGCCACCGGGTTGGGTCATAATCAGCCCCAGCATTTT	CATGLGHNQPQHF
.	.	TRBV6-1	16	TRBJ2-1	TGTGCCAGCAGTGAAAGAAGGAGGGCCTCGTACAATGAGCAGTTCTTC	CASSERRRASYNEQFF
.	.	TRBV11-2	13	TRBJ1-4	TGTGCCAGCAGCTTAGAATTCCCTGGAAAACTGTTTTTT	CASSLEFPGKLFF
.	.	TRBV4-3	14	TRBJ2-7	TGCGCCAGCAGCCAAGGTAGAGGGTCCTACGAGCAGTACTTC	CASSQGRGSYEQYF
.	few	TRBV5-4	14	TRBJ1-2	TGTGCCAGCAGCTTGCCCCCGCAGAGTGGTGGCTACACCTTC	CASSLPPQSGGYTF
.	.	TRBV27	14	TRBJ1-5	TGTGCCAGCAGTTCCCCAGGGAGAGGAGAGCCCCAGCATTTT	CASSSPGRGEPQHF
.	.	TRBV7-2	14	TRBJ1-2	TGTGCCAGCAGCTTAGGCGTCGGAACCTATGGCTACACCTTC	CASSLGVGTYGYTF
TRBD1	.	TRBV30	12	TRBJ1-2	TGTGCCTCCACCAGGGGGAACTATGGCTACACCTTC	CASTRGNYGYTF
TRBD1	.	TRBV7-2	15	TRBJ2-3	TGTGCCAGCAGCCAAGACAGGGACAGCGTCGATACGCAGTATTTT	CASSQDRDSVDTQYF
.	.	TRBV5-1	12	TRBJ2-7	TGCGCCAGCAGCCCCCCCCCTGAGGAGCAGTACTTC	CASSPPPEEQYF
TRBD1	few	TRBV10-2	14	TRBJ1-3	TGCGCCAGCAGTAGGGGGCTGGATGGAAACACCATATATTTT	CASSRGLDGNTIYF
TRBD1	.	TRBV6-5	13	TRBJ1-1	TGTGCCAGCAGGTCCAGGGGGCGAGATGAAGCTTTCTTT	CASRSRGRDEAFF
TRBD2	.	TRBV29-1	13	TRBJ2-1	TGCAGCGGTGGGACTAGCGGGAAGCATGAGCAGTTCTTC	CSGGTSGKHEQFF
TRBD1	.	TRBV2	12	TRBJ2-3	TGTGCCAGCAGCGCACAGGGGGATACGCAGTATTTT	CASSAQGDTQYF
.	.	TRBV4-1	15	TRBJ2-3	TGCGCCAGCAGCCCAGGGATACAACGCACAGATACGCAGTATTTT	CASSPGIQRTDTQYF
.	once	TRBV7-2	14	TRBJ2-3	TGTGCCAGCAGCTTAGACGGGAGAAGGGGGACGCAGTATTTT	CASSLDGRRGTQYF
TRBD2	once	TRBV29-1	11	TRBJ2-7	TGCAGCGTGACGCGGGGGACCGAGCAGTACTTC	CSVTRGTEQYF
TRBD2	.	TRBV28	18	TRBJ2-1	TGTGCCAGCAGTGGGCGGACTAGCGGCCAAAGCTCCTACAATGAGCAGTTCTTC	CASSGRTSGQSSYNEQFF
TRBD1	.	TRBV28	16	TRBJ1-2	TGTGCCAGCAGTTTAGCCAACAGGGGCAAAGGCTATGGCTACACCTTC	CASSLANRGKGYGYTF